These 21 T cell receptor beta chains came from one sample sequenced in a study of identical twins. One entry per CDR3 protein, called by TCRdb with MiXCR from the 5' RACE reads. This table has about 530,000 distinct CDR3 sequences, more than 20% appearing once. A further study also used this sample, focusing on yellow fever vaccine responses in identical twins.

Source material: CD4+ T cells sorted from blood. The receptors were sampled from a woman between 18 and 29 years old in good health.

The chain couples TRBV10-3 to TRBJ2-7; 10 positions match TRBD1. Germline V gene data show CDR1 as ENHRY and CDR2 as SYGVKD. The V gene end was trimmed by 6 bases and the J gene end by 4 bases; junction bases not matched to a gene: 6. This CDR3 has 14 amino acids. CDR3 bases: TGTGCCATCAGCGGGACAGGGGACCCTTACGAGCAGTACTTC. This sequence encodes CAISGTGDPYEQYF.

The chain combines TRBV18 with TRBJ2-5; 8 positions agree with TRBD1. The trim removed 3 bases at V and 2 bases at J, leaving 8 bases unmatched. Germline CDR1 and CDR2: KGHSH and LQKENI. The CDR3 loop spans 16 amino acids. The CDR3 loop is CASSPWTGKTQETQYF. CDR3 bases: TGTGCCAGCTCACCGTGGACAGGGAAGACTCAAGAGACCCAGTACTTC. Supplemented by reference TRBV18 and TRBJ2-5, the full variable domain reads NAGVMQNPRHLVRRRGQEARLRCSPMKGHSHVYWYRQLPEEGLKFMVYLQKENIIDESGMPKERFSAEFPKEGPSILRIQQVVRGDSAAYFCASSPWTGKTQETQYFGPGTRLLVL.

The chain combines TRBV24-1 with TRBJ2-7; TRBD1 agrees at 11 bases. There are 16 residues in the CDR3. Looked up from germline, CDR1 is KGHDR and CDR2 is SFDVKD. V lost 4 bases to trimming and J lost 4 bases; unmatched junction nucleotides: 8. The CDR3 region is CATSDSKDRGRYEQYF. CDR3 bases: TGTGCCACCAGTGACTCCAAGGACAGGGGGCGTTACGAGCAGTACTTC.

This clonotype appeared a few times. The chain is built from TRBV5-1 and TRBJ1-3; D gene uncertain. CDR1 and CDR2 (germline): SGHRS, YFSETQ. V was trimmed by 4 bases and J by 0 bases, leaving 11 bases between them. CDR3 size: 15 residues. CDR3 amino acids: CASSLDGVSGNTIYF. The CDR3 region has the DNA TGCGCCAGCAGCCTGGACGGCGTCTCTGGAAACACCATATATTTT.

This clonotype was detected only a few times. The V gene is TRBV2, the J gene TRBJ2-7, with 7 nucleotides matching TRBD2. The germline V gene encodes CDR1 SNHLY and CDR2 FYNNEI. The trim removed 7 bases at V and 2 bases at J, leaving 14 bases unmatched. CDR3 length equals 16 residues. CDR3 in amino acids: CASTPNRQSGAYEQYF. In nucleotides, the CDR3 is TGTGCCAGCACTCCCAACAGGCAAAGCGGGGCCTACGAGCAGTACTTC.

CDR3 sequence reads: CASSLSRGNSYEQYF. The CDR3, as DNA: TGTGCCAGCAGTTTATCCAGGGGTAACTCCTACGAGCAGTACTTC. J is TRBJ2-7 and V is TRBV12-3 or TRBV12-4, with D maybe TRBD1 (6 bases). The CDR3 is 15 residues long. V was pared by 2 bases and J by 0 bases, with 11 bases between.

J is TRBJ2-5 and V is TRBV5-1; 10 positions match TRBD2. CDR3 length equals 15 residues. Losses at the gene ends were 1 base for V and 5 bases for J; bases not matched to a gene: 5. CDR1 is SGHRS, CDR2 YFSETQ, per germline. CDR3 DNA sequence: TGCGCCAGCAGCTTGCCTAGCGGGAGTGTTGAGACCCAGTACTTC. Translated, it gives CASSLPSGSVETQYF.

This clonotype was recorded many times. At one boundary the junction diverges from the germline segment, which might be a read error. The V call is TRBV5-1, the J call TRBJ2-7; 7 bases line up with TRBD1. Germline V CDR1 and CDR2: SGHRS, YFSETQ. This CDR3 comprises 14 residues. The CDR3 spells CASSLGQVSYEQYF. The CDR3, as DNA: TGTGCCAGCAGCCTTGGACAGGTCTCCTACGAGCAGTACTTC.

The chain carries TRBV6-5 and TRBJ1-5, with 9 bases lining up with TRBD1. The CDR3 has 16 residues. Per the germline V gene, CDR1 is MNHEY and CDR2 is SVGAGI. The V segment lost 4 bases and the J segment 5 bases; nucleotides outside the gene matches: 9. The CDR3 region is CASSSMGQGRDQPQHF. As DNA, the CDR3 is TGTGCCAGCAGTTCTATGGGACAGGGTCGCGATCAGCCCCAGCATTTT.

In its sample, this clonotype was seen once. The rearrangement uses TRBV7-6 and TRBJ2-4; D call uncertain. This CDR3 has 13 residues. The V gene's germline CDR1 is SGHVS and CDR2 FNYEAQ. Trimming removed 2 bases at V and 6 bases at J, with 8 bases between. The chain's CDR3 is CASSLSSRNIQYF. In nucleotides, the CDR3 is TGTGCCAGCAGCTTATCGTCCAGAAACATTCAGTACTTC.

The chain employs TRBV5-1 and TRBJ2-1; 9 nucleotides line up with TRBD1. V shed 3 bases, J shed 1 base, and the junction held 5 bases outside the gene matches. CDR1 SGHRS and CDR2 YFSETQ come from the germline V gene. The CDR3 runs to 16 residues. As DNA, the CDR3 is TGCGCCAGCAGCTGGGACAGGGTAGGGTCCTACAATGAGCAGTTCTTC. Protein product: CASSWDRVGSYNEQFF.

The chain links TRBV3-1 to TRBJ2-1, with 8 bases that match TRBD1. The germline V gene encodes CDR1 LGHDT and CDR2 YNNKEL (reference sequence). Trimming removed 4 bases from V and 4 bases from J; junction bases left unmatched: 3. CDR3 size: 14 residues. CDR3 nucleotides: TGTGCCAGCAGCCGACAGGGGTCATACAATGAGCAGTTCTTC. Translation gives CASSRQGSYNEQFF.

The chain carries TRBV20-1 and TRBJ2-1; 7 positions agree with TRBD2. Germline trimming cut 0 bases from V and 6 bases from J; bases unmatched to any gene: 5. Germline V gene sequence: CDR1 DFQATT, CDR2 SNEGSKA (reference sequence). The CDR3 covers 14 residues. The CDR3 DNA is TGCAGTGCTAGAGACAGGACTAGTATCAATGAGCAGTTCTTC. This codes for CSARDRTSINEQFF.

This clonotype appeared a few times. V is TRBV7-2 and J is TRBJ1-3; the D gene is possibly TRBD1 (6 bases). V was shortened by 5 bases and J by 1 base, with 12 bases between the two germline ends. Germline loops: CDR1 SGHTA, CDR2 FQGNSA. The CDR3 totals 15 residues. Written as DNA, the CDR3 is TGTGCCAGCAGCCAAACAGGGATATCTGGAAACACCATATATTTT. The encoded protein is CASSQTGISGNTIYF.

This clonotype was counted between two and nine times. DNA of the CDR3: TGTGCCACCAGCACCGGGACAGGGTCGGGGTACGAGCAGTACGTC. Protein: CATSTGTGSGYEQYV. V is TRBV15 and J is TRBJ2-7, with TRBD1 matching over 9 bases. Trimming took 4 bases from V and 4 from J; bases not matched to a gene: 8. Germline assignment: CDR1 LNHNV and CDR2 YYDKDF (reference sequence). The CDR3 length is 15 residues.

J is TRBJ2-5 and V is TRBV5-1, with D maybe TRBD1 (6 bases). Looked up from germline, CDR1 is SGHRS and CDR2 is YFSETQ. Trimming took 6 bases from V and 5 from J, leaving 20 bases between them. CDR3 size: 15 residues. CDR3 sequence (DNA): TGCGCCAGCAATATTGGGGCAGGACAGCGGGAGACCCAGTACTTC. It is translated as CASNIGAGQRETQYF.

The rearrangement uses TRBV29-1 and TRBJ1-1, with D uncertain. Germline loops: CDR1 SQVTM, CDR2 ANQGSEA. This CDR3 is 13 amino acids long. V lost 4 bases and J lost 2, with 11 bases in between. The CDR3 spells CSVVKTQNTEAFF. In nucleotides, the CDR3 is TGCAGCGTTGTGAAAACACAAAACACTGAAGCTTTCTTT.

The chain links TRBV3-1 to TRBJ2-1, with 9 positions matching TRBD2. The V gene's germline CDR1 is LGHDT and CDR2 YNNKEL (reference sequence). V shed 4 bases, J shed 3 bases, and the junction held 4 bases outside the gene matches. CDR3 length equals 15 residues. In nucleotides, the CDR3 is TGTGCCAGCAGCCGCCGGACTAGCGTCTACAATGAGCAGTTCTTC. This gives the protein CASSRRTSVYNEQFF.

The CDR3 is CASSFAGTSDNSPLHF. Written as DNA, the CDR3 is TGTGCCAGCAGCTTTGCCGGGACTTCCGATAATTCACCCCTCCACTTT. The rearrangement joins TRBV7-6 to TRBJ1-6; the D gene is possibly TRBD1 (5 bases). The CDR3 totals 16 residues. The germline gives CDR1 SGHVS, CDR2 FNYEAQ. Trimming took 3 bases from V and 5 from J, leaving 14 bases between them.

This clonotype was seen only a few times. Its ends do not fully match the called genes, so a read error is possible. V and J are TRBV10-3 and TRBJ1-1; D remains ambiguous. The CDR3 is 15 amino acids. The germline gives CDR1 ENHRY, CDR2 SYGVKD. The CDR3 is CAISDPKATVPEAFF. In nucleotides, the CDR3 is TGTGCCATCAGTGACCCGAAAGCAACTGTGCCTGAAGCTTTTTTT.

This clonotype appeared a few times. The rearrangement uses TRBV15 and TRBJ2-1, with D perhaps matching TRBD1 or TRBD2 (5 bases each). This CDR3 is 16 amino acids long. Germline V gene data show CDR1 as LNHNV and CDR2 as YYDKDF (reference sequence). The ends were cut back, 0 bases at V and 0 bases at J, with 9 bases in the middle. In DNA form, the CDR3 reads TGTGCCACCAGCAGAGAGTGGGGGAGCTCCTACAATGAGCAGTTCTTC. Its translation: CATSREWGSSYNEQFF. Full variable domain (missing parts from reference TRBV15 and TRBJ2-1): DAMVIQNPRYQVTQFGKPVTLSCSQTLNHNVMYWYQQKSSQAPKLLFHYYDKDFNNEADTPDNFQSRRPNTSFCFLDIRSPGLGDTAMYLCATSREWGSSYNEQFFGPGTRLTVL.